These T cell receptor beta chains were read from a single sample in a study of response to subunit inactivated influenza vaccine. TCRdb re-called the RT-PCR reads with MiXCR, one entry per CDR3 protein. The sample has 170,000 or so distinct CDR3 sequences; around 10% are singletons. The sample here was CD8+ T cells sorted from PBMCs, taken about 24 months after vaccination. These receptors were taken from a man between 45 and 75 years old who received an inactivated influenza vaccine. Each CDR3 is given with its conserved first and last residue. The D gene is left open where the match is weak. Clone size is stated in some rows and not others, as once, few, many or a class when expanded.

TRBJ2-5,TRBD2,few,TRBV2,TGTGCCAGCCCAGGACTAGCGGGAGTAGAGACCCAGTACTTC,CASPGLAGVETQYF
TRBJ2-3,TRBD1,.,TRBV10-3,TGTGCCATCAGGGAGCCGGGACAGGGATTATCAGATACGCAGTATTTT,CAIREPGQGLSDTQYF
TRBJ2-3,.,.,TRBV2,TGTGCCAGCATCGGGACTCCTAGCACAGATACGCAGTATTTT,CASIGTPSTDTQYF
TRBJ2-1,.,many,TRBV28,TGTGCCAGCAGTTTTTGGCAAAACAATGAGCAGTTCTTC,CASSFWQNNEQFF
TRBJ2-1,.,few,TRBV9,TGTGCCAGCAGCGTACTTCTAGGCGAGCAGTTCTTC,CASSVLLGEQFF
TRBJ2-7,.,.,TRBV12-3/TRBV12-4,TGTGCCAGCAGCCCCGTGGATACCTACGAGCAGTACTTC,CASSPVDTYEQYF
TRBJ1-3,.,many,TRBV4-3,TGCGCCAGCAGCCAAGAATACCAGGACAGATGGGAAAACACCATATATTTT,CASSQEYQDRWENTIYF
TRBJ1-1,.,few,TRBV6-5,TGTGCCAGCAGTTACTCGATACCCGGGACAAGGGACACTGAAGCTTTCTTT,CASSYSIPGTRDTEAFF
TRBJ2-1,.,few,TRBV4-3,TGCGCCAGCAGCCAAGAGTTTCCACTTGTACCCCTTTACAATGAGCAGTTCTTC,CASSQEFPLVPLYNEQFF
TRBJ2-7,TRBD1,few,TRBV15,TGTGCCACCAGCAGAGATCGGGGGACAGGGATGGAGCAGTACTTC,CATSRDRGTGMEQYF
TRBJ2-1,TRBD2,.,TRBV15,TGTGCCACCAGCCTAGCGGATTACAATGAGCAGTTCTTC,CATSLADYNEQFF
TRBJ1-5,.,many,TRBV27,TGTGCCAGCAGTTTATTCTTCAGGGGTGGCAATCAGCCCCAGCATTTT,CASSLFFRGGNQPQHF
TRBJ2-2,TRBD1,.,TRBV25-1,TGTGCCAGCAGTGACCCCAGCCGGACAGGGATCACCGGGGAGCTGTTTTTT,CASSDPSRTGITGELFF
TRBJ1-2,.,few,TRBV7-9,TGTGCCAGCAGCACACCGACCAGGGATGTCGGTGGCTACACCTTC,CASSTPTRDVGGYTF
TRBJ1-5,.,.,TRBV6-6,TGTGCCAGCAGTTACTCTGACATTTCCCAGCATTTT,CASSYSDISQHF
TRBJ2-7,.,few,TRBV15,TGTGCCACCAGCAGAGTGGGTCCCGGGTACGAGCAGTACTTC,CATSRVGPGYEQYF
TRBJ2-2,.,few,TRBV12-5,TGTGCTAGTGGCCCAGGGACCGGGGAGCTGTTTTTT,CASGPGTGELFF
TRBJ2-1,.,many,TRBV28,TGTGCCAGCAGTCAAGGACCAAACAACAATGAGCAGTTCTTC,CASSQGPNNNEQFF
TRBJ2-3,TRBD2,.,TRBV6-5,TGTGCCAGCAGTTACTCGATGAGTAGCGGGAGCACAGATACGCAGTATTTT,CASSYSMSSGSTDTQYF
TRBJ2-6,.,.,TRBV23-1,TGCGCCAGCAGTCAATCGGACAGTAACTCTGGGGCCAACGTCCTGACTTTC,CASSQSDSNSGANVLTF
TRBJ2-7,TRBD1,.,TRBV5-1,TGCGCCAGCAGCTTGTACGGACAGGGCTACGAGCAGTACTTC,CASSLYGQGYEQYF
TRBJ2-2,TRBD2,many,TRBV9,TGTGCCAGCAGCGTAGTAAGCGGGAGGGCCGGGGAGCTGTTTTTT,CASSVVSGRAGELFF
TRBJ2-7,TRBD2,many,TRBV20-1,TGCAGTGCCGACACCGCTAGCGGGGGGAGAACCTACGAGCAGTACTTC,CSADTASGGRTYEQYF
TRBJ1-5,.,.,TRBV19,TGTGCCAGTAGTATCGAATATAGCAATCAGCCCCAGCATTTT,CASSIEYSNQPQHF
TRBJ2-3,TRBD2,.,TRBV19,TGTGCCAGTAGTATAGGGGGACTAGCGGGCACAGATACGCAGTATTTT,CASSIGGLAGTDTQYF
TRBJ2-1,.,few,TRBV5-1,TGCGCCAGCAGCTTGCGGTTTCCGGATGAGCAGTTCTTC,CASSLRFPDEQFF
TRBJ2-7,TRBD1,few,TRBV7-9,TGTGCCAGCAGCTCCCTGGACAGGGCCGTCTCCTACGAGCAGTACTTC,CASSSLDRAVSYEQYF
TRBJ2-1,.,few,TRBV7-2,TGTGCCAGCAGCCGACTACCAAACTGGGGGAATGAGCAGTTCTTC,CASSRLPNWGNEQFF
TRBJ1-2,.,.,TRBV7-9,TGTGCCAGCAGCTTAGGAAGGGACTGGACAGGCTACACCTTC,CASSLGRDWTGYTF
TRBJ2-6,.,.,TRBV12-3/TRBV12-4,TGTGCCAGCACCTTGGGGGGCCTCTCTGGGGCCAACGTCCTGACTTTC,CASTLGGLSGANVLTF
TRBJ2-7,TRBD2,.,TRBV27,TGTGCCAGCAGCCCACCCGGACTAGCGGGAGACGAGCAGTACTTC,CASSPPGLAGDEQYF
TRBJ2-7,.,.,TRBV7-2,TGTGCCAGCAGCATTAGGACAGTTTTAGGGTACGAGCAGTACTTC,CASSIRTVLGYEQYF
TRBJ2-1,.,few,TRBV2,TGTGCCAGCAGCGCCCGAGACTACAATGAGCAGTTCTTC,CASSARDYNEQFF
TRBJ2-1,.,.,TRBV12-3/TRBV12-4,TGTGCCAGCAGTTTAGGCCAGGGTAGCGATGAGCAGTTCTTC,CASSLGQGSDEQFF
TRBJ2-2,.,many,TRBV6-1,TGTGCCAGCAGTGAACTCGTTGGTGCCGGGGAGCTGTTTTTT,CASSELVGAGELFF
TRBJ1-1,TRBD1,.,TRBV3-1,TGTGCCAGCAGCCTTGGAGGGGGCTACACTGAAGCTTTCTTT,CASSLGGGYTEAFF
TRBJ1-2,.,.,TRBV28,TGTGCCAGCAGACCCACAGGGAACTATGGCTACACCTTC,CASRPTGNYGYTF